These 24 T cell receptor beta chains came from one sample sequenced in a study of blood T cell repertoires in COVID-19. TCRdb keeps only in-frame clones here, not all; method: immunoSEQ multiplex PCR. The profile shows fewer than 55,000 clones, around 82% of them singletons. The sample comprised peripheral blood. The receptors were gathered from an elderly woman with COVID-19, enrolled during active disease.

The chain links TRBV19 to TRBJ2-1, with TRBD1 matching 7 bases. The CDR3 extends over 13 amino acids. Germline CDR1 and CDR2: LNHDA and SQIVND (reference sequence). Losses at the gene ends were 4 bases for V and 9 bases for J; bases not matched to a gene: 6. The CDR3 reads CASSKGAFGEQFF. In DNA, the CDR3 is TGTGCCAGTAGTAAGGGGGCTTTTGGTGAGCAGTTCTTC.

The chain employs TRBV28 and TRBJ2-5; 8 positions agree with TRBD1. The CDR3 length is 14 residues. V shed 6 bases, J shed 2 bases, and the junction held 5 bases outside the gene matches. Germline V gene data show CDR1 as MDHEN and CDR2 as SYDVKM. The CDR3 sequence is CASRKDRVQETQYF. As DNA, the CDR3 is TGTGCCAGCAGGAAGGACAGGGTACAAGAGACCCAGTACTTC.

This chain links TRBV7-9 with TRBJ1-1; TRBD1 matches at 7 bases. There are 16 residues in the CDR3. Germline V gene sequence: CDR1 SEHNR, CDR2 FQNEAQ (reference sequence). The ends lost 1 base at V and 0 bases at J; junction bases unmatched: 5. CDR3 in amino acids: CASSLGRGHMNTEAFF. In DNA form, the CDR3 reads TGTGCCAGCAGCTTAGGTAGGGGGCATATGAACACTGAAGCTTTCTTT.

This clone was detected only a few times. The chain carries TRBV5-1 and TRBJ2-6; the D gene is possibly TRBD1 (7 bases). V lost 4 bases and J 4 bases, leaving 21 bases between the germline ends. In germline, CDR1 is SGHRS, CDR2 YFSETQ. The CDR3 extends over 18 amino acids. CDR3 sequence: CASSPGGGGAAGANVLTF. CDR3 bases: TGCGCCAGCAGCCCCGGTGGAGGGGGCGCCGCCGGGGCCAACGTCCTGACTTTC. Based on the CDR3 plus reference TRBV5-1 and TRBJ2-6, the full variable domain is KAGVTQTPRYLIKTRGQQVTLSCSPISGHRSVSWYQQTPGQGLQFLFEYFSETQRNKGNFPGRFSGRQFSNSRSEMNVSTLELGDSALYLCASSPGGGGAAGANVLTFGAGSRLTVL.

This clone has more than one count but fewer than ten. The genes are TRBV2 and TRBJ2-5; 14 bases are a match to TRBD2. The length of the CDR3 is 14 residues. The V and J ends lost 6 bases and 5 bases, in that order; junction bases with no gene match: 2. CDR1 is SNHLY, CDR2 FYNNEI, per germline. The CDR3 loop reads CASRGLAGVETQYF. In DNA, the CDR3 is TGTGCCAGCAGGGGACTAGCGGGAGTGGAGACCCAGTACTTC.

The chain is built from TRBV28 and TRBJ2-3; 11 bases map to TRBD1. The CDR3 is 14 residues long. The J segment lost 6 bases and the V segment lost 5 bases, leaving 4 bases of the junction unmatched. The germline gives CDR1 MDHEN, CDR2 SYDVKM. CDR3 residues: CASSLGQGVDTQYF. Written as DNA, the CDR3 is TGTGCCAGCAGTCTGGGACAGGGGGTGGATACGCAGTATTTT.

The CDR3 spells CASSHGGGHQPQHF. The CDR3 bases are TGTGCCAGCAGCCACGGGGGAGGACATCAGCCCCAGCATTTT. J is TRBJ1-5 and V is TRBV14, with D perhaps TRBD1 (5 bases). V was cut by 3 bases and J by 5 bases, with 11 bases left in between. This CDR3 contains 14 residues. Germline values: CDR1 SGHDN, CDR2 FVKESK.

The rearrangement joins TRBV18 to TRBJ1-2; a possible D gene is TRBD1 (6 bases). The V end was cut by 0 bases, the J end by 4 bases, with 9 bases between. The germline gives CDR1 KGHSH, CDR2 LQKENI. This CDR3 comprises 14 residues. Here the CDR3 reads CASSPPTGPYGYTF. CDR3 nucleotides: TGTGCCAGCTCACCACCTACAGGGCCCTATGGCTACACCTTC.

In this sample, this clone turned up a few times. This chain links TRBV15 with TRBJ2-1; 11 bases are a match to TRBD1. Germline trimming cut 5 bases from V and 2 bases from J; bases unmatched to any gene: 2. Germline values: CDR1 LNHNV, CDR2 YYDKDF (reference sequence). The CDR3 loop spans 15 amino acids. CDR3 amino acids: CATSADRGPYNEQFF. The CDR3 DNA is TGTGCCACCAGCGCGGACAGGGGGCCCTACAATGAGCAGTTCTTC.

The chain is built from TRBV30 and TRBJ2-7, with D tentatively TRBD2 (6 bases). The CDR3 length is 14 residues. V was cut by 3 bases and J by 0 bases, with 12 bases left in between. CDR1 is GTSNPN, CDR2 SVGIG, per germline (reference sequence). The CDR3 reads CAWRARGSSYEQYF. The CDR3 DNA is TGTGCCTGGAGAGCCCGGGGGAGCTCCTACGAGCAGTACTTC.

This clone turned up a few times. The V call is TRBV6-2 or TRBV6-3, the J call TRBJ1-1; D is unclear. This CDR3 has 15 amino acids. Germline values: CDR1 MNHEY, CDR2 SVGEGT. Trimming stripped 0 bases from V and 8 bases from J, with 16 bases between. The CDR3 spells CASSYSRWRSKEAFF. The CDR3 DNA follows: TGTGCCAGCAGTTACTCGAGGTGGCGGAGCAAAGAAGCTTTCTTT.

The gene calls are TRBV3-1 (or the pseudogene TRBV3-2) and TRBJ1-1; D uncertain. The CDR3 runs 14 residues. The V and J ends lost 1 base and 0 bases respectively, with 6 bases between them. Germline CDR1 and CDR2: LGHDT and YNNKEL (reference sequence). The CDR3 DNA sequence: TGTGCCAGCAGCCAAGGCGGGGTGAACACTGAAGCTTTCTTT. The encoded protein is CASSQGGVNTEAFF.

The chain has TRBV27 and TRBJ1-2; no firm D call. The CDR3 length is 16 residues. The germline gives CDR1 MNHEY, CDR2 SMNVEV (reference sequence). The V gene lost 0 bases and the J gene lost 2 bases, with 13 bases spanning the gap. CDR3 in amino acids: CASSLSISRQNYGYTF. The DNA of the CDR3 is TGTGCCAGCAGTTTATCTATTTCAAGACAAAACTATGGCTACACCTTC.

The chain employs TRBV6-4 and TRBJ2-4; TRBD2 agrees at 8 bases. V lost 7 bases and J lost 6; bases outside the gene matches: 20. The CDR3 length is 18 residues. The germline CDR1 and CDR2 sequences are MRHNA and SNTAGT. Written as DNA, the CDR3 is TGTGCCAGCAACTTCGGCGGGAGGTCCCCCGAGTGGGTAAACATTCAGTACTTC. It encodes CASNFGGRSPEWVNIQYF.

The gene calls are TRBV3-1 (or the pseudogene TRBV3-2) and TRBJ1-1; tentatively, D is TRBD1 (6 bases). The ends were cut back, 3 bases at V and 11 bases at J, with 10 bases in the middle. The CDR3 loop spans 11 amino acids. Germline V lookup: CDR1 LGHDT, CDR2 YNNKEL (reference sequence). CDR3 sequence: CASSQAGGAFF. Written as DNA, the CDR3 is TGTGCCAGCAGCCAGGCGGGGGGCGCTTTCTTT.

The chain employs TRBV7-2 and TRBJ1-4; TRBD1 is a possible D gene (5 bases). The CDR3 runs to 14 residues. The V gene's germline CDR1 is SGHTA and CDR2 FQGNSA. The V and J ends lost 4 bases and 8 bases respectively, with 14 bases between them. CDR3 protein: CASSSGLRGEKLFF. The DNA for the CDR3 is TGTGCCAGCAGCTCGGGACTCAGAGGGGAAAAACTGTTTTTT. Based on the CDR3 plus reference TRBV7-2 and TRBJ1-4, the full variable domain is GAGVSQSPSNKVTEKGKDVELRCDPISGHTALYWYRQSLGQGLEFLIYFQGNSAPDKSGLPSDRFSAERTGGSVSTLTIQRTQQEDSAVYLCASSSGLRGEKLFFGSGTQLSVL.

The gene calls are TRBV28 and TRBJ2-7; a weak D match, TRBD1 (6 bases). CDR1 MDHEN and CDR2 SYDVKM come from the germline V gene. Trimming left V 6 bases short and J 0 bases short, with 12 bases between. The CDR3 totals 14 residues. The CDR3 here is CASSPTGHSYEQYF. CDR3 DNA: TGTGCCAGCAGCCCAACAGGGCACTCCTACGAGCAGTACTTC.

In the case of this clone: Germline is not matched at one junction end, which may reflect a read error. The chain recombines TRBV7-7 with TRBJ2-1; 13 bases align to TRBD2. CDR1 SSHAT and CDR2 FNYEAQ come from the germline V gene (reference sequence). The length of the CDR3 is 15 residues. The CDR3 DNA sequence: TGTGCTAGCAGCCCCCGACTAGCGGGAGGCAATGAGCAGTTCTTC. It codes for CASSPRLAGGNEQFF.

V and J are TRBV27 and TRBJ1-1, with TRBD1 matching over 8 bases. In germline, CDR1 is MNHEY, CDR2 SMNVEV (reference sequence). The CDR3 is made up of 14 amino acids. V was pared by 7 bases and J by 0 bases, with 4 bases of the junction left unmatched. CDR3 region: CASTRTGMNTEAFF. The CDR3 DNA follows: TGTGCCAGCACTCGGACAGGGATGAACACTGAAGCTTTCTTT.

J is TRBJ1-2 and V is TRBV7-2; 12 bases are a match to TRBD1. There are 17 residues in the CDR3. CDR1 SGHTA and CDR2 FQGNSA come from the germline V gene. V trimming: 3 bases; J trimming: 2 bases; junction bases outside the gene matches: 7. This CDR3 reads CASSFRDGTGGNYGYTF. CDR3 coding DNA: TGTGCCAGCAGCTTCCGAGACGGGACAGGGGGCAACTATGGCTACACCTTC.

The chain employs TRBV3-1 (or the pseudogene TRBV3-2) and TRBJ2-2; D gene ambiguous. Germline V lookup: CDR1 LGHDT, CDR2 YNNKEL (reference sequence). The CDR3 sequence is 14 residues long. Trimming left V 4 bases short and J 0 bases short, with 6 bases between. This chain's CDR3 is CASSPLPNTGELFF. The DNA of the CDR3 is TGTGCCAGCAGCCCTCTCCCGAACACCGGGGAGCTGTTTTTT.

This clone appeared a single time. The chain links TRBV30 to TRBJ1-4; D not certain. Germline values: CDR1 GTSNPN, CDR2 SVGIG (reference sequence). This CDR3 is 13 amino acids long. V was trimmed by 3 bases and J by 3 bases, leaving 8 bases between them. This chain's CDR3 is CAWSLDSNEKLFF. CDR3 nucleotides: TGTGCCTGGAGCCTGGACTCTAATGAAAAACTGTTTTTT. The variable domain in full, with the rest retrieved from reference TRBV30 and TRBJ1-4, is SQTIHQWPATLVQPVGSPLSLECTVEGTSNPNLYWYRQAAGRGLQLLFYSVGIGQISSEVPQNLSASRPQDRQFILSSKKLLLSDSGFYLCAWSLDSNEKLFFGSGTQLSVL.

The chain combines TRBV2 with TRBJ2-7; 8 bases are a match to TRBD2. V was pared by 6 bases and J by 1 base, with 8 bases of the junction left unmatched. The length of the CDR3 is 15 residues. Germline-derived CDR1 and CDR2 are SNHLY and FYNNEI. The CDR3 DNA reads TGTGCCAGCAGGATAGCGGGACCCAGTTCCTACGAGCAGTACTTC. It codes for CASRIAGPSSYEQYF.

The chain couples TRBV18 to TRBJ2-7; 12 bases align to TRBD1. V shed 3 bases and J 6 bases; nucleotides not matched to a gene: 6. The CDR3 sequence is 15 residues long. Germline V gene data show CDR1 as KGHSH and CDR2 as LQKENI. In nucleotides, the CDR3 is TGTGCCAGCTCACCGATCGGGACAGGGGGCGTCGAGCAGTACTTC. Residues: CASSPIGTGGVEQYF.